This TCR beta chain was captured by sequencing in a study of shared clonotypes between healthy human individuals. General observations from the study: Sharing across four donors was highest in naive CD4 (around 5%) and lowest in memory CD8 (around 0.4%). Clonotypes shared by all four sorted-subset donors had higher generation probabilities than non-shared clonotypes.

The germline V gene encodes CDR1 MNHNS and CDR2 SASEGT. The CDR3 totals 14 residues. The ends were cut back, 7 bases at V and 0 bases at J, with 10 bases in the middle. Remarks on this clone: Its antigen is not known.

Data came from immunoSEQ multiplex PCR; TCRdb stores just in-frame clones and leaves some out. The sample includes approximately 2,300,000 clones, around 93% seen only once; the top ten take approximately 0.4%. The sequenced sample was naive CD4+ T cells from PBMCs. Subset indicated: CD45RA+ positively selected. The clonotype originates from a man between 18 and 29 years old in good health. Some clones in this sample may be carry-over from other donors' samples. The rearrangement uses TRBV6-1 and TRBJ1-3; D uncertain. Here the CDR3 reads CASNAAASGNTIYF. In nucleotides, the CDR3 is TGTGCCAGCAATGCAGCCGCCTCTGGAAACACCATATATTTT.